This is a list of T cell receptor beta chains from one sample in a study of breast tumors, draining lymph nodes, adjacent tissues. TCRdb analysed the multiplex PCR reads with MiXCR anew, one entry per CDR3 protein. Of a few hundred thousand distinct CDR3 sequences detected, less than 40% appear once; the ten largest clones hold 3% to 4.5%. Sequences were obtained from axillary lymph node tissue. The source of these receptors is a female donor with breast cancer. Some clones in this sample may be carry-over from other donors' samples. Both conserved end residues are part of each CDR3. D genes are given only for firm matches. Part of the rows lack a size; the others show once, few, many or a class for expanded clones.

J: TRBJ2-7; D: NA; V: TRBV2; size: many; CDR3: CASSERGFNSYEQYF; DNA: TGTGCCAGCAGTGAAAGAGGTTTCAACTCCTACGAGCAGTACTTC
J: TRBJ2-1; D: TRBD1; V: TRBV6-6; size: many; CDR3: CASSYGTGPNNEQFF; DNA: TGTGCCAGCAGTTACGGGACAGGGCCAAACAATGAGCAGTTCTTC
J: TRBJ1-2; D: NA; V: TRBV18; size: once; CDR3: CASSPGGRNYGYTF; DNA: TGTGCCAGCTCACCAGGCGGACGGAACTATGGCTACACCTTC
J: TRBJ1-2; D: NA; V: TRBV12-3/TRBV12-4; size: once; CDR3: CASSNTGLGGAGNTF; DNA: TGTGCCAGCAGTAACACAGGGCTTGGGGGGGCTGGAAACACCTTC
J: TRBJ1-3; D: NA; V: TRBV15; size: NA; CDR3: CATSRGGEGNTIYF; DNA: TGTGCCACCAGCAGAGGAGGGGAGGGAAACACCATATATTTT
J: TRBJ2-1; D: TRBD1; V: TRBV4-2; size: few; CDR3: CASSQGGQGANEQFF; DNA: TGTGCCAGCAGCCAAGGGGGACAGGGGGCAAATGAGCAGTTCTTC
J: TRBJ2-5; D: TRBD2; V: TRBV15; size: many; CDR3: CATSRGTSGRQETQYF; DNA: TGTGCCACCAGCCGAGGGACTAGCGGGAGGCAAGAGACCCAGTACTTC
J: TRBJ2-1; D: TRBD2; V: TRBV3-1; size: NA; CDR3: CASTYSGGTYNEQFF; DNA: TGTGCCAGCACATATAGCGGGGGGACGTACAATGAGCAGTTCTTC
J: TRBJ2-3; D: TRBD2; V: TRBV29-1; size: many; CDR3: CSVVSGTRDTQYF; DNA: TGCAGCGTTGTTAGCGGGACTCGAGATACGCAGTATTTT
J: TRBJ1-2; D: NA; V: TRBV28; size: NA; CDR3: CASSEGRGNYGYTF; DNA: TGTGCCAGCAGTGAGGGCCGCGGGAACTATGGCTACACCTTC
J: TRBJ2-1; D: TRBD2; V: TRBV7-2; size: many; CDR3: CASSTSGPYNEQFF; DNA: TGTGCCAGCAGTACTAGCGGCCCCTACAATGAGCAGTTCTTC
J: TRBJ1-2; D: NA; V: TRBV11-2; size: NA; CDR3: CASSLDLGEGYTF; DNA: TGTGCCAGCAGCTTAGATTTGGGGGAGGGCTACACCTTC
J: TRBJ2-1; D: TRBD2; V: TRBV3-1; size: few; CDR3: CASSQEVLAGVDEQFF; DNA: TGTGCCAGCAGCCAAGAGGTTCTAGCGGGAGTTGATGAGCAGTTCTTC
J: TRBJ1-4; D: NA; V: TRBV28; size: NA; CDR3: CASSRGVTNEKLFF; DNA: TGTGCCAGCTCGCGGGGGGTTACTAATGAAAAACTGTTTTTT
J: TRBJ2-1; D: TRBD2; V: TRBV24-1; size: many; CDR3: CATSAPTSGPYNEQFF; DNA: TGTGCCACCAGTGCCCCTACTAGCGGGCCTTACAATGAGCAGTTCTTC
J: TRBJ2-2; D: TRBD1; V: TRBV27; size: once; CDR3: CASSPGGYGELFF; DNA: TGTGCCAGCAGCCCAGGGGGTTACGGGGAGCTGTTTTTT
J: TRBJ2-5; D: NA; V: TRBV19; size: many; CDR3: CASSIVFGAGQTQYF; DNA: TGTGCCAGTAGTATCGTATTCGGCGCGGGACAGACCCAGTACTTC
J: TRBJ1-2; D: TRBD1; V: TRBV6-5; size: many; CDR3: CASSYEGANYGYTF; DNA: TGTGCCAGCAGTTACGAGGGGGCGAACTATGGCTACACCTTC
J: TRBJ1-4; D: TRBD1; V: TRBV29-1; size: many; CDR3: CSVPGQGAGKLFF; DNA: TGCAGCGTCCCGGGACAGGGGGCTGGAAAACTGTTTTTT
J: TRBJ2-7; D: NA; V: TRBV19; size: many; CDR3: CASSRMGSLYEQYF; DNA: TGTGCCAGTAGCCGAATGGGGTCATTATACGAGCAGTACTTC
J: TRBJ2-7; D: NA; V: TRBV10-3; size: many; CDR3: CAISPRLGVGEQYF; DNA: TGTGCCATCAGCCCTCGGTTAGGGGTGGGCGAGCAGTACTTC
J: TRBJ2-3; D: TRBD1; V: TRBV7-9; size: NA; CDR3: CASSLVGQGKDTQYF; DNA: TGTGCCAGCAGCTTAGTTGGACAGGGGAAGGATACGCAGTATTTT
J: TRBJ1-4; D: NA; V: TRBV6-5; size: few; CDR3: CASSYSGSGRNEKLFF; DNA: TGTGCCAGCAGTTACTCGGGATCGGGCAGAAATGAAAAACTGTTTTTT
J: TRBJ2-7; D: TRBD2; V: TRBV30; size: few; CDR3: CAWTVGGSSYEQYF; DNA: TGTGCCTGGACAGTCGGCGGGAGCTCCTACGAGCAGTACTTC
J: TRBJ2-5; D: NA; V: TRBV11-3; size: many; CDR3: CASSLSTSWYQETQYF; DNA: TGTGCCAGCAGCTTAAGTACTAGCTGGTACCAAGAGACCCAGTACTTC
J: TRBJ2-1; D: NA; V: TRBV5-1; size: many; CDR3: CASSSTGTQNNEQFF; DNA: TGCGCCAGCAGCAGCACCGGGACTCAAAACAATGAGCAGTTCTTC
J: TRBJ2-2; D: TRBD1; V: TRBV10-3; size: many; CDR3: CAISESGQGPGELFF; DNA: TGTGCCATCAGTGAGTCGGGACAGGGACCCGGGGAGCTGTTTTTT
J: TRBJ1-2; D: TRBD1; V: TRBV11-1; size: many; CDR3: CASSGQGKYGYTF; DNA: TGTGCCAGCAGCGGACAGGGGAAATATGGCTACACCTTC
J: TRBJ2-1; D: TRBD2; V: TRBV20-1; size: many; CDR3: CSASRLAGGYNEQFF; DNA: TGCAGTGCTAGTCGCTTAGCGGGAGGGTACAATGAGCAGTTCTTC
J: TRBJ2-2; D: TRBD2; V: TRBV6-5; size: NA; CDR3: CASSHDSGGNTGELFF; DNA: TGTGCCAGCAGTCACGATAGCGGGGGGAACACCGGGGAGCTGTTTTTT
J: TRBJ1-4; D: NA; V: TRBV30; size: many; CDR3: CAWSLGGAQEKLFF; DNA: TGTGCCTGGAGCCTTGGAGGGGCTCAAGAAAAACTGTTTTTT
J: TRBJ1-2; D: NA; V: TRBV7-2; size: many; CDR3: CASSLAWTEDYGYTF; DNA: TGTGCCAGCAGCTTAGCGTGGACAGAAGACTATGGCTACACCTTC
J: TRBJ1-2; D: TRBD1; V: TRBV5-8; size: many; CDR3: CASSRTGLYTF; DNA: TGTGCCAGCAGCAGGACAGGACTTTACACCTTC
J: TRBJ1-1; D: NA; V: TRBV7-6; size: few; CDR3: CASSLEAGGVTEAFF; DNA: TGTGCCAGCAGCTTAGAAGCTGGTGGGGTCACTGAAGCTTTCTTT
J: TRBJ1-2; D: TRBD1; V: TRBV29-1; size: many; CDR3: CSVDRVGYYTF; DNA: TGCAGCGTAGACAGGGTGGGTTACTACACCTTC
J: TRBJ2-6; D: TRBD1; V: TRBV5-1; size: many; CDR3: CASSRLGTGLSGANVLTF; DNA: TGCGCCAGCAGCCGTCTCGGGACAGGGTTGTCTGGGGCCAACGTCCTGACTTTC
J: TRBJ1-5; D: TRBD1; V: TRBV5-8; size: many; CDR3: CASSRDRNQPQHF; DNA: TGTGCCAGCAGCAGGGACAGGAATCAGCCCCAGCATTTT
J: TRBJ2-3; D: NA; V: TRBV7-9; size: NA; CDR3: CASSFAGNTDTQYF; DNA: TGTGCCAGCAGCTTCGCCGGGAACACTGATACGCAGTATTTT
J: TRBJ1-4; D: NA; V: TRBV2; size: many; CDR3: CAIDIGGANEKLFF; DNA: TGTGCCATCGATATTGGGGGCGCGAATGAAAAACTGTTTTTT
J: TRBJ2-1; D: TRBD2; V: TRBV6-1; size: many; CDR3: CASSEGRPGLAHYNEQFF; DNA: TGTGCCAGCAGTGAAGGACGACCGGGACTAGCGCATTACAATGAGCAGTTCTTC
J: TRBJ1-2; D: TRBD1; V: TRBV19; size: many; CDR3: CASKRGTGGSNYGYTF; DNA: TGTGCCAGTAAACGCGGGACAGGAGGGTCTAACTATGGCTACACCTTC
J: TRBJ2-3; D: TRBD2; V: TRBV6-1; size: many; CDR3: CASRETTSGGRTDTQYF; DNA: TGTGCCAGCAGGGAAACGACTAGCGGGGGGCGCACAGATACGCAGTATTTT
J: TRBJ1-3; D: NA; V: TRBV28; size: few; CDR3: CASSPRDGVSGNTIYF; DNA: TGTGCCAGCAGTCCACGGGACGGGGTTTCTGGAAACACCATATATTTT
J: TRBJ2-7; D: TRBD2; V: TRBV9; size: many; CDR3: CASSVEPLLAGEVDEQYF; DNA: TGTGCCAGCAGCGTAGAGCCCCTGCTAGCGGGAGAAGTCGACGAGCAGTACTTC
J: TRBJ2-2; D: NA; V: TRBV7-2; size: many; CDR3: CASSFGGWNTGELFF; DNA: TGTGCCAGCAGCTTCGGCGGCTGGAACACCGGGGAGCTGTTTTTT
J: TRBJ1-5; D: NA; V: TRBV20-1; size: many; CDR3: CSALQGNQPQHF; DNA: TGCAGTGCTTTACAGGGAAATCAGCCCCAGCATTTT
J: TRBJ2-7; D: NA; V: TRBV3-1; size: many; CDR3: CASSQQPGPSSYEQYF; DNA: TGTGCCAGCAGCCAACAGCCCGGACCCAGCTCCTACGAGCAGTACTTC
J: TRBJ1-4; D: TRBD1; V: TRBV20-1; size: NA; CDR3: CSARGTGPNEKLFF; DNA: TGCAGTGCTAGAGGGACAGGACCAAATGAAAAACTGTTTTTT
J: TRBJ2-1; D: TRBD2; V: TRBV9; size: NA; CDR3: CASSVSSGGSYNEQFF; DNA: TGTGCCAGCAGCGTAAGTTCGGGGGGGTCATACAATGAGCAGTTCTTC
J: TRBJ2-5; D: NA; V: TRBV6-5; size: many; CDR3: CASKRDGASPQYF; DNA: TGTGCCAGCAAGAGGGACGGAGCCAGCCCCCAGTACTTC
J: TRBJ1-1; D: TRBD1; V: TRBV2; size: NA; CDR3: CASSLRDRGGTEAFF; DNA: TGTGCCAGCAGCCTAAGAGACAGGGGAGGCACTGAAGCTTTCTTT
J: TRBJ1-2; D: TRBD1; V: TRBV19; size: many; CDR3: CASSTTGGGGYGYTF; DNA: TGTGCCAGTAGTACTACAGGGGGCGGCGGCTATGGCTACACCTTC
J: TRBJ2-7; D: TRBD2; V: TRBV20-1; size: few; CDR3: CSARDGGLAAFLSSYEQYF; DNA: TGCAGTGCTAGAGATGGGGGACTAGCGGCATTTTTAAGCTCCTACGAGCAGTACTTC
J: TRBJ2-1; D: TRBD2; V: TRBV24-1; size: NA; CDR3: CAASSPGGGAGRDNEQFF; DNA: TGTGCCGCCAGCAGCCCCGGCGGGGGGGCAGGGAGGGACAATGAGCAGTTCTTC
J: TRBJ1-2; D: TRBD1; V: TRBV5-5; size: NA; CDR3: CASSLQGRDGYTF; DNA: TGTGCCAGCAGCCTACAGGGGAGGGATGGCTACACCTTC
J: TRBJ1-6; D: TRBD1; V: TRBV7-9; size: NA; CDR3: CASSLQTGGTLHF; DNA: TGTGCCAGCAGCTTACAGACAGGGGGTACCCTCCACTTT